The TCR beta chain under discussion was sequenced for a study of CD8+CD57+ T cells in acquired aplastic anemia. Genomic DNA provided the template from which TCR beta VDJ and CDR3 profiles were obtained. TCRdb re-derived calls from the reads in MiXCR, one entry per CDR3 protein. The data hold more than 95,000 distinct CDR3 sequences, with about 43% observed a single time. The V gene's germline CDR1 is SQVTM and CDR2 ANQGSEA. V was trimmed by 7 bases and J by 0 bases, leaving 12 bases between them. The CDR3 totals 13 residues. In patients chosen for sequencing, flow cytometry had shown CD8+CD57+ cell expansion.

The chain carries TRBV29-1 and TRBJ1-1, with TRBD1 as a possible D gene (6 bases). This TCR came from a human donor with aplastic anemia. The sequenced sample was sorted CD4+, CD8+, or CD8+CD57+ T cells (not recorded which) from PBMCs. This CDR3 is CSAGDIVNTEAFF. The CDR3 coding sequence is TGCAGCGCGGGGGACATCGTGAACACTGAAGCTTTCTTT.